The 15 T cell receptor beta chains listed next were all sequenced from one sample in a study of beta chain features in type 1 diabetes. The entirety of the isolated RNA underwent reverse transcription, so expressed TCRB transcripts were sequenced. TCRdb's table, derived via immunoSEQ multiplex PCR, lists solely in-frame clones and lacks some. The table records fewer than 250,000 clones, 9.6% of them present only once. Sample: naive CD4+ T cells from blood. The source is a woman younger than 35 in good health.

In this sample, this clone turned up a few times. The chain joins TRBV28 to TRBJ1-5, with 9 bases aligning to TRBD1. Germline lookup yields CDR1 MDHEN and CDR2 SYDVKM. There are 16 residues in the CDR3. The V gene end was trimmed by 6 bases and the J gene end by 3 bases; junction bases not matched to a gene: 9. CDR3 in DNA: TGTGCCAGCAGAGGACAGGGGCGTTACTACAATCAGCCCCAGCATTTT. It specifies CASRGQGRYYNQPQHF.

Only a few counts were recorded for this clone. The chain combines TRBV5-1 with TRBJ2-5; TRBD1 agrees at 12 bases. The CDR3 sequence is 16 residues long. The V segment lost 7 bases and the J segment 1 base; nucleotides outside the gene matches: 8. In germline, CDR1 is SGHRS, CDR2 YFSETQ. CDR3 DNA: TGCGCCAGCCGGTCTGGGGACAGGGGGCCCCAAGAGACCCAGTACTTC. This encodes CASRSGDRGPQETQYF.

The chain uses TRBV5-1 and TRBJ2-1; the D is unclear. Germline V gives CDR1 SGHRS, CDR2 YFSETQ. V was cut by 4 bases and J by 2 bases, with 13 bases left in between. CDR3 length: 15 residues. In DNA, the CDR3 is TGCGCCAGCAGCATCAAACAGATACCCTACAATGAGCAGTTCTTC. This gives the protein CASSIKQIPYNEQFF.

In its sample, this clone was seen a few times. The rearrangement uses TRBV7-6 and TRBJ2-3, with 10 bases matching TRBD2. V was clipped by 1 base and J by 0 bases; unmatched bases: 1. The germline CDR1 and CDR2 sequences are SGHVS and FNYEAQ. The CDR3 loop spans 16 amino acids. DNA of the CDR3: TGTGCCAGCAGCTTAGTAGCGGGGGGCAGCACAGATACGCAGTATTTT. Translating gives CASSLVAGGSTDTQYF.

The rearrangement uses TRBV2 and TRBJ2-1, with D possibly being TRBD2 (5 bases). Germline values: CDR1 SNHLY, CDR2 FYNNEI. The V gene lost 6 bases and the J gene lost 0 bases, with 12 bases spanning the gap. The CDR3 sequence is 15 residues long. CDR3 in DNA: TGTGCCAGCAGGAGCGGTCTGGCCTCCTACAATGAGCAGTTCTTC. Translating gives CASRSGLASYNEQFF.

This clone has a single count. This chain uses TRBV7-8 with TRBJ1-1, with 8 bases that match TRBD1. The CDR3 totals 15 residues. The germline CDR1 and CDR2 sequences are SGHVS and FQNEAQ. Losses at the gene ends were 6 bases for V and 1 base for J; bases not matched to a gene: 7. Here the CDR3 reads CASRRPQGGNTEAFF. Here the CDR3 DNA reads TGTGCCAGCAGACGCCCACAGGGGGGGAACACTGAAGCTTTCTTT.

V is TRBV5-1 and J is TRBJ1-1; D is undetermined. Germline loops: CDR1 SGHRS, CDR2 YFSETQ. The CDR3 is made up of 14 amino acids. Trimming removed 0 bases from V and 4 bases from J, with 10 bases in between. The CDR3 loop is CASSLDPGRTEAFF. The CDR3 DNA sequence: TGCGCCAGCAGCTTGGATCCGGGTCGCACTGAAGCTTTCTTT.

The rearrangement joins TRBV7-9 to TRBJ1-2; 7 nucleotides align to TRBD1. The trim removed 4 bases at V and 5 bases at J, leaving 7 bases unmatched. This CDR3 spans 14 amino acids. From germline, CDR1 is SEHNR and CDR2 FQNEAQ (reference sequence). DNA of the CDR3: TGTGCCAGCAGCTCCCAGGACAGGACTTATGGCTACACCTTC. Amino acids: CASSSQDRTYGYTF.

The J gene is TRBJ1-2, the V gene TRBV19; no clear D. CDR3 length equals 13 residues. Trimming pared 5 bases from V and 8 bases from J, leaving 15 bases between. CDR1 and CDR2 (germline): LNHDA, SQIVND (reference sequence). The CDR3 loop is CASSVPDIDGYTF. Here the CDR3 DNA reads TGTGCCAGTAGTGTCCCCGACATTGACGGCTACACCTTC.

In its sample, this clone was seen a few times. The chain is built from TRBV5-1 and TRBJ2-1; D perhaps matches TRBD1 (7 bases). The V gene lost 1 base and the J gene lost 12 bases, with 14 bases spanning the gap. Germline V gene sequence: CDR1 SGHRS, CDR2 YFSETQ. CDR3 length: 13 residues. The CDR3 sequence is CASSLSTGDWQFF. In DNA, the CDR3 is TGCGCCAGCAGCTTGTCCACAGGGGACTGGCAGTTCTTC.

The chain couples TRBV19 to TRBJ1-6; maybe TRBD1 (6 bases). Trimming left V 5 bases short and J 8 bases short, with 16 bases between. The CDR3 is 15 residues long. Per germline, CDR1 LNHDA and CDR2 SQIVND (reference sequence). The CDR3 loop is CASSRDRFGDSPLHF. The CDR3 bases are TGTGCCAGTAGTCGTGACAGGTTTGGGGATTCACCCCTCCACTTT. Full variable domain (missing parts from reference TRBV19 and TRBJ1-6): DGGITQSPKYLFRKEGQNVTLSCEQNLNHDAMYWYRQDPGQGLRLIYYSQIVNDFQKGDIAEGYSVSREKKESFPLTVTSAQKNPTAFYLCASSRDRFGDSPLHFGNGTRLTVT.

This clone showed up just a few times. This sequence joins TRBV5-4 and TRBJ2-5, with a tentative D call TRBD2 (6 bases). Germline V CDR1 and CDR2: SGHNT, YYREEE (reference sequence). The V and J ends lost 4 bases and 0 bases respectively, with 16 bases between them. The CDR3 totals 16 residues. In nucleotides, the CDR3 is TGTGCCAGCAGCACCGTAGCGGCATTCTACCAAGAGACCCAGTACTTC. It encodes CASSTVAAFYQETQYF.

This clone was seen only a few times. The chain couples TRBV7-8 to TRBJ2-3, with 10 nucleotides matching TRBD2. With 4 bases clipped from V and 6 bases from J, the junction kept 10 bases outside the gene matches. The CDR3 loop spans 16 amino acids. Germline V CDR1 and CDR2: SGHVS, FQNEAQ. The CDR3 region is CASSSYSRLAGDTQYF. The CDR3, as DNA: TGTGCCAGCAGCTCATATTCCCGACTAGCGGGTGATACGCAGTATTTT.

J is TRBJ1-2 and V is TRBV18; 9 positions match TRBD1. V lost 6 bases and J lost 7; bases outside the gene matches: 12. The CDR3 totals 15 residues. The germline CDR1 and CDR2 sequences are KGHSH and LQKENI. CDR3 region: CASSATGTGLTGYTF. The CDR3, as DNA: TGTGCCAGCTCGGCTACCGGGACAGGGCTTACTGGCTACACCTTC.

CDR3 nucleotide sequence: TGTGCCAGCAAACAGGGCTCCTACGAGCAGTACTTC. Translating it yields CASKQGSYEQYF. The chain recombines TRBV6-5 with TRBJ2-7, with D possibly being TRBD1 (6 bases). The CDR3 is 12 amino acids. With 7 bases removed from V and 0 bases from J, the gap between germline ends came to 7 bases. Germline V CDR1 and CDR2: MNHEY, SVGAGI.